Listed here are 30 T cell receptor beta chains from one sample, sequenced in a study of CD8+CD57+ T cells in acquired aplastic anemia. For CDR3 and TCR beta VDJ profiling, genomic DNA was the template used. TCRdb used MiXCR to reprocess the reads, holding one entry per CDR3 protein. The sample consists of under 200,000 distinct CDR3 sequences, over 70% of them appearing once. Before being chosen for sequencing, patients had shown CD8+CD57+ cell expansion by flow cytometry. Sequencing was carried out using sorted CD4+, CD8+, or CD8+CD57+ T cells (not recorded which) from PBMCs. These TCRs come from a human donor with aplastic anemia.

The V and J genes are TRBV7-3 and TRBJ2-7; 10 nucleotides align to TRBD2. This CDR3 has 18 amino acids. Germline assignment: CDR1 SGHTA and CDR2 FQGTGA. V was clipped by 6 bases and J by 3 bases; unmatched bases: 17. CDR3 sequence reads: CASRKGGSGGADHYEQYF. CDR3 bases: TGTGCCAGCAGAAAAGGGGGAAGCGGGGGGGCAGACCACTACGAGCAGTACTTC. The entire variable domain, with the rest obtained from reference TRBV7-3 and TRBJ2-7, is as follows: GAGVSQTPSNKVTEKGKYVELRCDPISGHTALYWYRQSLGQGPEFLIYFQGTGAADDSGLPNDRFFAVRPEGSVSTLKIQRTERGDSAVYLCASRKGGSGGADHYEQYFGPGTRLTVT.

The rearrangement uses TRBV2 and TRBJ2-2; 7 bases agree with TRBD1. The CDR3 has 15 amino acids. Germline V lookup: CDR1 SNHLY, CDR2 FYNNEI. Trimming took 6 bases from V and 0 from J; bases not matched to a gene: 4. The CDR3 DNA is TGTGCCAGCAGCGAGACAGGGTCGAACACCGGGGAGCTGTTTTTT. Residues: CASSETGSNTGELFF.

The chain combines TRBV7-9 with TRBJ2-2; D is ambiguous. Deletions cut 3 bases from V and 5 bases from J, with 13 bases between. The CDR3 spans 15 residues. Germline CDR1 is SEHNR and CDR2 is FQNEAQ (reference sequence). The DNA of the CDR3 is TGTGCCAGCAGCTTCGGCGGAGTCCGGACCGGGGAGCTGTTTTTT. Translating it yields CASSFGGVRTGELFF. The full variable domain, completed using reference TRBV7-9 and TRBJ2-2, is DTGVSQNPRHKITKRGQNVTFRCDPISEHNRLYWYRQTLGQGPEFLTYFQNEAQLEKSRLLSDRFSAERPKGSFSTLEIQRTEQGDSAMYLCASSFGGVRTGELFFGEGSRLTVL.

This CDR3 is CSALLQGGKTEAFF. The DNA of the CDR3 is TGCAGTGCCCTTTTACAGGGAGGTAAGACTGAAGCTTTCTTT. The chain links TRBV20-1 to TRBJ1-1, with TRBD1 as a possible D gene (6 bases). Per germline, CDR1 DFQATT and CDR2 SNEGSKA (reference sequence). The CDR3 sequence is 14 residues long. Trimming removed 6 bases at V and 5 bases at J, with 19 bases between.

The V gene is TRBV29-1, the J gene TRBJ1-1; TRBD1 matches 7 bases. The length of the CDR3 is 13 residues. The V gene's germline CDR1 is SQVTM and CDR2 ANQGSEA. V shed 7 bases and J 3 bases; nucleotides not matched to a gene: 8. As DNA, the CDR3 is TGCAGCGCAGCGGACAGGTCCTACACTGAAGCTTTCTTT. Its translation: CSAADRSYTEAFF. The whole variable domain, remainder taken from reference TRBV29-1 and TRBJ1-1, is SAVISQKPSRDICQRGTSLTIQCQVDSQVTMMFWYRQQPGQSLTLIATANQGSEATYESGFVIDKFPISRPNLTFSTLTVSNMSPEDSSIYLCSAADRSYTEAFFGQGTRLTVV.

This clonotype was counted at least ten times. The V and J genes are TRBV6-4 and TRBJ1-1, with TRBD1 matching over 8 bases. Looked up from germline, CDR1 is MRHNA and CDR2 is SNTAGT. V shed 4 bases and J 1 base; nucleotides not matched to a gene: 2. CDR3 length: 14 residues. The CDR3 coding sequence is TGTGCCAGCAGTGTGACAGGGGAGAACACTGAAGCTTTCTTT. It translates to CASSVTGENTEAFF.

The chain carries TRBV24-1 and TRBJ2-5, with TRBD2 matching over 10 bases. This CDR3 contains 15 residues. Germline trimming cut 5 bases from V and 1 base from J; bases unmatched to any gene: 3. Looked up from germline, CDR1 is KGHDR and CDR2 is SFDVKD. CDR3 in amino acids: CATSAAGGPQETQYF. DNA of the CDR3: TGTGCCACCAGTGCAGCGGGAGGGCCCCAAGAGACCCAGTACTTC.

A few counts support this clonotype. The chain has TRBV24-1 and TRBJ2-1; D may be TRBD2 (5 bases). The CDR3 has 12 residues. Trimming removed 6 bases from V and 9 bases from J, with 11 bases in between. CDR1 is KGHDR, CDR2 SFDVKD, per germline. The CDR3 sequence is CATSLDAGEQFF. The CDR3 nucleotides are TGTGCCACCAGTTTAGATGCGGGTGAGCAGTTCTTC.

The gene calls are TRBV7-7 and TRBJ2-1; 13 bases are shared with TRBD2. Germline CDR1 SSHAT, CDR2 FNYEAQ (reference sequence). This CDR3 is built from 19 residues. V lost 5 bases, J lost 0 bases, and 10 bases stayed unmatched. The CDR3 DNA is TGTGCCAGCAGCCTTCGGACTAGCGGGGGCCGGAGCTCCTACAATGAGCAGTTCTTC. Translated, it gives CASSLRTSGGRSSYNEQFF.

This clonotype was detected once. The chain has TRBV19 and TRBJ2-1; D may be TRBD1 (5 bases). V lost 1 base to trimming and J lost 3 bases, with 10 bases between them. The germline CDR1 and CDR2 sequences are LNHDA and SQIVND (reference sequence). CDR3 size: 15 residues. This chain's CDR3 is CASSIVSGNYNEQFF. CDR3 coding DNA: TGTGCCAGTAGTATAGTTTCAGGGAACTACAATGAGCAGTTCTTC.

This chain connects TRBV15 to TRBJ2-2, with 10 nucleotides matching TRBD2. The germline V gene encodes CDR1 LNHNV and CDR2 YYDKDF (reference sequence). This CDR3 has 19 residues. V shed 0 bases, J shed 6 bases, and the junction held 13 bases outside the gene matches. The CDR3 nucleotides are TGTGCCACCAGCAGAGATGGCGGGGCCAGCGGGGGGGCCCCCGGGGAGCTGTTTTTT. This gives the protein CATSRDGGASGGAPGELFF.

V usage is TRBV20-1 and J usage is TRBJ2-1; TRBD2 matches 10 bases. After removal of 6 bases from V and 8 bases from J, the junction contained 7 bases not matched to a gene. The CDR3 is 13 amino acids. From germline, CDR1 is DFQATT and CDR2 SNEGSKA (reference sequence). CDR3 residues: CSARSGGADEQFF. Here the CDR3 DNA reads TGCAGTGCCAGGAGCGGGGGGGCGGATGAGCAGTTCTTC.

This clonotype has only a few counts. The CDR3 sequence: CASQYQPQHF. The CDR3 DNA sequence: TGCGCCAGCCAATATCAGCCCCAGCATTTT. The rearrangement joins TRBV10-2 to TRBJ1-5; no definite D call. The length of the CDR3 is 10 residues. Germline V gene sequence: CDR1 WSHSY, CDR2 SAAADI. Trimming took off 8 bases at V and 5 bases at J, with 4 bases between the two ends.

This clonotype has just a few counts. At one boundary the junction diverges from the germline segment, which might be a read error. This chain connects TRBV2 to TRBJ2-7; D is unresolved. Germline loops: CDR1 SNHLY, CDR2 FYNNEI. This CDR3 contains 12 residues. CDR3: CAGRREDYEQYF. Written as DNA, the CDR3 is TGTGCCGGCAGAAGAGAGGACTACGAGCAGTACTTC.

The V and J genes are TRBV29-1 and TRBJ2-1; D gene unclear. Deletions cut 6 bases from V and 8 bases from J, with 14 bases between. The CDR3 consists of 12 residues. The germline CDR1 and CDR2 sequences are SQVTM and ANQGSEA. The DNA for the CDR3 is TGCAGCGTCCTTAAGGTAAAAGATGAGCAGTTCTTC. It translates to CSVLKVKDEQFF.

The rearrangement uses TRBV20-1 and TRBJ2-3; 7 bases fit TRBD1. Germline V gene data show CDR1 as DFQATT and CDR2 as SNEGSKA (reference sequence). The CDR3 extends over 13 amino acids. V was pared by 8 bases and J by 0 bases, with 5 bases of the junction left unmatched. The CDR3 DNA reads as TGCAGTCCAAAGGGGGCTAGCACAGATACGCAGTATTTT. The encoded protein is CSPKGASTDTQYF.

The V and J genes are TRBV11-2 and TRBJ2-7; D is undetermined. The CDR3 is 13 amino acids. Germline CDR1 and CDR2: SGHAT and FQNNGV. V was pared by 0 bases and J by 2 bases, with 5 bases between. DNA of the CDR3: TGTGCCAGCAGCTTAGATCAAGCCTACGAGCAGTACTTC. This sequence encodes CASSLDQAYEQYF.

The chain is built from TRBV15 and TRBJ2-7, with 9 bases fitting TRBD2. The germline V gene encodes CDR1 LNHNV and CDR2 YYDKDF (reference sequence). Trimming cost V 3 bases and J 4 bases; bases outside gene matches: 4. The CDR3 sequence is 14 residues long. CDR3 sequence: CATSSVGLAYEQYF. The CDR3 DNA sequence: TGTGCCACCAGCAGCGTGGGACTAGCTTACGAGCAGTACTTC.

The chain carries TRBV15 and TRBJ2-5, with no clear D. Germline CDR1 and CDR2: LNHNV and YYDKDF (reference sequence). V was cut by 8 bases and J by 2 bases, with 9 bases left in between. The CDR3 extends over 12 amino acids. CDR3 residues: CATSGWQETQYF. For the CDR3, the DNA is TGTGCCACCTCAGGCTGGCAAGAGACCCAGTACTTC.

The rearrangement uses TRBV5-5 and TRBJ2-5; D uncertain. Germline values: CDR1 SGHKS, CDR2 YYEKEE (reference sequence). The CDR3 contains 14 residues. The V end was cut by 1 base, the J end by 4 bases, with 11 bases between. CDR3 sequence: CASSLNVRIETQYF. The CDR3 DNA reads TGTGCCAGCAGCTTGAACGTTAGGATAGAGACCCAGTACTTC.

This chain links TRBV27 with TRBJ2-7; a possible D gene is TRBD2 (6 bases). This CDR3 region has 12 residues. V dropped 6 bases and J dropped 6 bases, with 12 bases sitting between them. Germline CDR1 MNHEY, CDR2 SMNVEV (reference sequence). The CDR3 nucleotides are TGTGCCAGCAGCCACATGGGGGGCGAGCAGTACTTC. Protein: CASSHMGGEQYF.

The rearrangement joins TRBV6-5 to TRBJ1-1; TRBD1 agrees at 8 bases. The CDR3 has 15 amino acids. CDR1 and CDR2 (germline): MNHEY, SVGAGI. V was clipped by 5 bases and J by 4 bases; unmatched bases: 9. The CDR3 DNA follows: TGTGCCAGCAGTGCGGTCCACAGGGGGACCACTGAAGCTTTCTTT. Protein: CASSAVHRGTTEAFF.

The V gene is TRBV19, the J gene TRBJ1-5, with D hard to call. CDR3 size: 14 residues. Germline CDR1 LNHDA, CDR2 SQIVND (reference sequence). V was pared by 11 bases and J by 3 bases, with 17 bases between. The CDR3 DNA follows: TGTGCCTCCGCGCCGGGGAGCTCCAATCAGCCCCAGCATTTT. It specifies CASAPGSSNQPQHF.

This chain joins TRBV28 and TRBJ1-2; D is possibly TRBD1 (5 bases). The CDR3 is 14 residues long. Germline CDR1 reads MDHEN; CDR2 reads SYDVKM. Trimming pared 6 bases from V and 6 bases from J, leaving 17 bases between. CDR3 sequence: CASSPFRREDGYTF. CDR3 DNA: TGTGCCAGCAGCCCGTTTCGCAGGGAAGATGGCTACACCTTC.

This clonotype has only a few counts. V usage is TRBV29-1 and J usage is TRBJ1-4; no clear D gene. Germline V CDR1 and CDR2: SQVTM, ANQGSEA. This CDR3 contains 12 residues. Trimming took 4 bases from V and 10 from J, leaving 13 bases between them. CDR3 protein: CSVGFGPGKLFF. CDR3 DNA sequence: TGCAGCGTTGGGTTTGGACCTGGAAAACTGTTTTTT.

The CDR3 loop is CASSLAQGAREKLFF. DNA of the CDR3: TGCGCCAGCAGCTTGGCGCAGGGGGCAAGGGAAAAACTGTTTTTT. This chain connects TRBV5-1 to TRBJ1-4; 8 bases are a match to TRBD1. Looked up from germline, CDR1 is SGHRS and CDR2 is YFSETQ. V lost 0 bases, J lost 8 bases, and 6 bases stayed unmatched. CDR3 length equals 15 residues.

The chain recombines TRBV7-3 with TRBJ2-3; weak D call: TRBD2 (7 bases). The V end was cut by 5 bases, the J end by 0 bases, with 18 bases between. The CDR3 runs 17 residues. Germline-derived CDR1 and CDR2 are SGHTA and FQGTGA. CDR3 sequence: CASSPQGGGFSTDTQYF. Here the CDR3 DNA reads TGTGCCAGCAGCCCCCAGGGAGGGGGGTTTAGCACAGATACGCAGTATTTT.

The chain joins TRBV29-1 to TRBJ1-1; D is uncertain. Germline lookup yields CDR1 SQVTM and CDR2 ANQGSEA. Trimming removed 3 bases at V and 6 bases at J, with 11 bases between. The CDR3 runs to 12 residues. The CDR3 region has the DNA TGCAGCGTTGAGGGCGGGCGTCCTGAAGCTTTCTTT. This codes for CSVEGGRPEAFF.

This sequence joins TRBV20-1 and TRBJ2-1, with D uncertain. From germline, CDR1 is DFQATT and CDR2 SNEGSKA (reference sequence). Trimming removed 1 base from V and 5 bases from J, with 15 bases in between. The CDR3 length is 15 residues. Written as DNA, the CDR3 is TGCAGTGCTAGAGCCTTTGAAGAAATGGACAATGAGCAGTTCTTC. This translates into CSARAFEEMDNEQFF.

This chain joins TRBV20-1 and TRBJ1-5, with 7 bases fitting TRBD1. CDR3 size: 13 residues. CDR1 and CDR2 from the germline V gene are DFQATT and SNEGSKA (reference sequence). V shed 5 bases, J shed 11 bases, and the junction held 12 bases outside the gene matches. CDR3 sequence reads: CSAGQDRSESQHF. Written as DNA, the CDR3 is TGCAGTGCTGGGCAGGACAGGTCAGAGTCCCAGCATTTT.